This T cell receptor beta chain was profiled in a study of shared clonotypes between healthy human individuals. Looking at the study overall: Researchers drew samples from two women and three men aged 18 to 49. Three CD4 naive, three CD4 memory, two CD8 naive and one CD8 memory plate were used per donor. Study results and caveats: Donor clonotype sharing was expected to depend on sequencing depth.

The germline CDR1 and CDR2 sequences are MDHEN and SYDVKM. There are 12 residues in the CDR3. V was trimmed by 5 bases and J by 2 bases, leaving 6 bases between them. Per the original methods: For the immunoSEQ data, sequences were junction-only without quality scores, so filtering differed. The table came from immunoSEQ multiplex PCR; TCRdb's copy has only in-frame clones and leaves some out. V, J and clone size were drawn from that table, and D and trimming were deduced from the DNA. The sample carries about 1 million clones, approximately 70% recorded once. Worth noting for this clone: Its antigen is not known. The sample holds other DNA sequences that translate to the same CDR3.

This TCR was recovered from a young man in good health. V and J are TRBV28 and TRBJ1-2; D gene ambiguous. Sequenced material: memory CD4+ T cells sorted from blood. Subset denoted: CD45RA-negative fraction. The chain's CDR3 is CASSPGNYGYTF. The CDR3 DNA is TGTGCCAGCAGTCCCGGGAACTATGGCTACACCTTC.